The entry below describes one T cell receptor beta chain. Its target is not known. The CDR3 runs to 18 residues. V shed 5 bases and J 0 bases; nucleotides not matched to a gene: 13. From germline, CDR1 is MDHEN and CDR2 SYDVKM. This entry is derived from a study of T-cell memory formation after mild COVID-19. Notes on the study in general: Clones contracting across day 15 to 85 had a balanced CD4/CD8 profile; later expanding clones leaned CD4+. Largely, contracting CD4+ clones fell within CM and EM, and contracting CD8+ clones within EMRA. The study detected some responding clones in pre-infection memory, suggesting cross-reactive memory joined.

MiXCR, applied by TCRdb to the 5' RACE reads, yields one record per CDR3 protein. The profile shows about 450,000 distinct CDR3 sequences, around 22% of them singletons. The chain employs TRBV28 and TRBJ2-1, with 7 nucleotides matching TRBD2. This TCR was sampled from an adult woman who had mild COVID-19 (a few samples of this study predate the infection). Cell type and time point are not known. The sample taken for sequencing was PBMCs or a T cell subset sorted from them (not recorded which). CDR3 bases: TGTGCCAGCAGTGCCTCCGTGGGGGGGTATAGCTCCTACAATGAGCAGTTCTTC. It is translated as CASSASVGGYSSYNEQFF.